This T cell receptor beta chain appears in the sequencing data of a study of T cells after yellow fever vaccination. Findings and limits, study-wide: Reappearance after the booster was seen for most primary-vaccination clones, at 95% to 97% CD4 and around 90% CD8.

A few counts support this clonotype. Its antigen is unidentified. The CDR3 is made up of 16 amino acids. V gave up 3 bases and J gave up 8 bases; unmatched junction bases: 14. Germline V gives CDR1 KGHSH, CDR2 LQKENI. A single record per CDR3 protein comes from TCRdb applying MiXCR to the 5' RACE reads. This table holds some 320,000 distinct CDR3 sequences, about 10% found once. Sequencing used CD4+ T cells sorted from PBMCs, obtained 45 days after the yellow fever booster vaccination. The V call is TRBV18, the J call TRBJ1-2; 8 nucleotides agree with TRBD1. The clonotype originates from a man between 18 and 35 years old who received the YFV17D yellow fever vaccine. CDR3: CASSPNQGAESSGYTF. CDR3 DNA sequence: TGTGCCAGCTCACCGAATCAGGGGGCAGAATCCTCCGGCTACACCTTC. Together with reference TRBV18 and TRBJ1-2, the CDR3 gives the full variable domain: NAGVMQNPRHLVRRRGQEARLRCSPMKGHSHVYWYRQLPEEGLKFMVYLQKENIIDESGMPKERFSAEFPKEGPSILRIQQVVRGDSAAYFCASSPNQGAESSGYTFGSGTRLTVV.